Detailed here is one T cell receptor (beta chain). The antigen remains undetermined. These data come from a study of T cell responses to AZD1222 COVID-19 vaccine. Overall study results and limits: Reportedly, nearly half of unique spike TCRs recognized epitopes outside B.1.351/B.1.1.7 mutations. Donors in the cohort were predominantly white British and more often female, and clonal diversity was possibly underestimated.

The ends lost 1 base at V and 3 bases at J; junction bases unmatched: 3. CDR3 size: 16 residues. Germline CDR1 reads LNHDA; CDR2 reads SQIVND (reference sequence). Sequencing used immunoSEQ multiplex PCR; TCRdb keeps in-frame clones, though not all of them. The sample shows about 120,000 clones, about 89% of them seen only once. The sequence derives from an adult in good health. The chain recombines TRBV19 with TRBJ2-2; 9 bases fit TRBD1. This sample comprised peripheral blood, obtained on day 0 of MenACWY control vaccination. CDR3: CASSIVGTGHTGELFF. In DNA form, the CDR3 reads TGTGCCAGTAGTATAGTGGGGACAGGGCACACCGGGGAGCTGTTTTTT.